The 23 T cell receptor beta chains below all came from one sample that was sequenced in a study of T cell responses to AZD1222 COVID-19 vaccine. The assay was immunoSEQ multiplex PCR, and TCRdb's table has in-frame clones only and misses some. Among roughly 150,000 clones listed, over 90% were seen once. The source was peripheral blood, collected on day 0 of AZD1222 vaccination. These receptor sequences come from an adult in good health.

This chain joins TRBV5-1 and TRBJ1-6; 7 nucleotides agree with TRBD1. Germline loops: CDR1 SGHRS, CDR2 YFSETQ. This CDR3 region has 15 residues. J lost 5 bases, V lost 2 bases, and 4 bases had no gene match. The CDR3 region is CASSLPGGNNSPLHF. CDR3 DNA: TGCGCCAGCAGCTTACCAGGGGGAAATAATTCACCCCTCCACTTT.

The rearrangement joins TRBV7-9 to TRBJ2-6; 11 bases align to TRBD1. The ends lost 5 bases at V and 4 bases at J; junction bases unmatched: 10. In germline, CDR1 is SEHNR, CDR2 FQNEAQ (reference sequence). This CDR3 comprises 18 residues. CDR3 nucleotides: TGTGCCAGCAGCCCCGCCGGGACAGGGGGGGGCGGGGCCAACGTCCTGACTTTC. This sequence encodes CASSPAGTGGGGANVLTF. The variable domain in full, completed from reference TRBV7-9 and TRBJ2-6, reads DTGVSQNPRHKITKRGQNVTFRCDPISEHNRLYWYRQTLGQGPEFLTYFQNEAQLEKSRLLSDRFSAERPKGSFSTLEIQRTEQGDSAMYLCASSPAGTGGGGANVLTFGAGSRLTVL.

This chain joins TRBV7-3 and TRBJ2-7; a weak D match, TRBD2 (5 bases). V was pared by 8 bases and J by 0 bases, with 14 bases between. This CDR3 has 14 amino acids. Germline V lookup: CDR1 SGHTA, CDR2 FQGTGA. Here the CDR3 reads CASVTRASSYEQYF. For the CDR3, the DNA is TGTGCCAGCGTGACGAGGGCTAGCTCCTACGAGCAGTACTTC.

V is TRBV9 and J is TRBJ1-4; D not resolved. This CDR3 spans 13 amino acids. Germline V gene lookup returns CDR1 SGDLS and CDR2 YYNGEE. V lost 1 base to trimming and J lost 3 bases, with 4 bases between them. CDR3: CASSVNANEKLFF. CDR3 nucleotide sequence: TGTGCCAGCAGCGTAAATGCTAATGAAAAACTGTTTTTT.

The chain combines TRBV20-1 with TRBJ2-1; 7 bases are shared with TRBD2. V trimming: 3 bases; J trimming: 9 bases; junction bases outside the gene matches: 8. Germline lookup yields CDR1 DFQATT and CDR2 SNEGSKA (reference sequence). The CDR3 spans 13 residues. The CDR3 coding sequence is TGCAGTGCTAGTGGTCGAACGGGGGGTGAGCAGTTCTTC. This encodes CSASGRTGGEQFF.

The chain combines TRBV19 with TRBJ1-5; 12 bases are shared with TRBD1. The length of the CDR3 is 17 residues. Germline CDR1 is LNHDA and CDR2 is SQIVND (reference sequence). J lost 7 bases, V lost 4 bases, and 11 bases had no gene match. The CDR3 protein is CASSTNRDRGRVQPQHF. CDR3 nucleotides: TGTGCCAGTAGTACCAACCGGGACAGGGGGCGCGTGCAGCCCCAGCATTTT. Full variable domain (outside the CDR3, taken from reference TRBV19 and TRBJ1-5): DGGITQSPKYLFRKEGQNVTLSCEQNLNHDAMYWYRQDPGQGLRLIYYSQIVNDFQKGDIAEGYSVSREKKESFPLTVTSAQKNPTAFYLCASSTNRDRGRVQPQHFGDGTRLSIL.

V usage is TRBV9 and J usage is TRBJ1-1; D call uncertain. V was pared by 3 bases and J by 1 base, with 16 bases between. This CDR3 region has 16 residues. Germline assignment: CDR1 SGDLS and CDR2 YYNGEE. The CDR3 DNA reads TGTGCCAGCAGCGGAACCCCCGCACTCGAGAACACTGAAGCTTTCTTT. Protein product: CASSGTPALENTEAFF.

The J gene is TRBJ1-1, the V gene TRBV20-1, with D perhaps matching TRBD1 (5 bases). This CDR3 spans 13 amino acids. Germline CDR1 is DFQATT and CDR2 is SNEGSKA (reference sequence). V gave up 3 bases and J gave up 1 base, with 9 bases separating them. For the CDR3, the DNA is TGCAGTGCTAGTTGGGGGAAGAACACTGAAGCTTTCTTT. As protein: CSASWGKNTEAFF.

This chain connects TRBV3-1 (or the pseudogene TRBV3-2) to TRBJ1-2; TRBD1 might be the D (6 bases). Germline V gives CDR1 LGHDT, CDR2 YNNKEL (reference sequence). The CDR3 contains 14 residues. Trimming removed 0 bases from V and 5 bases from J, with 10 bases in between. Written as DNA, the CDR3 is TGTGCCAGCAGCCAAGATGCGACAGGATATGGCTACACCTTC. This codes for CASSQDATGYGYTF.

The CDR3 spells CASSSAEYNSPLHF. CDR3 in DNA: TGTGCCAGCAGTTCCGCAGAGTATAATTCACCCCTCCACTTT. The chain carries TRBV28 and TRBJ1-6; D not certain. Germline lookup yields CDR1 MDHEN and CDR2 SYDVKM. CDR3 size: 14 residues. V was shortened by 4 bases and J by 4 bases, with 8 bases between the two germline ends.

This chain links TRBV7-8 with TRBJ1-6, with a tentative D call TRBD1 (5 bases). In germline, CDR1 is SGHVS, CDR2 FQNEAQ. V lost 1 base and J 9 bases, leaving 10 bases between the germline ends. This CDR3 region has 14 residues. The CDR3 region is CASSLGAGSSPLHF. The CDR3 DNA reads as TGTGCCAGCAGCTTAGGGGCAGGGAGTTCACCCCTCCACTTT. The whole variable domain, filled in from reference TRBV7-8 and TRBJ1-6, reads GAGVSQSPRYKVAKRGQDVALRCDPISGHVSLFWYQQALGQGPEFLTYFQNEAQLDKSGLPSDRFFAERPEGSVSTLKIQRTQQEDSAVYLCASSLGAGSSPLHFGNGTRLTVT.

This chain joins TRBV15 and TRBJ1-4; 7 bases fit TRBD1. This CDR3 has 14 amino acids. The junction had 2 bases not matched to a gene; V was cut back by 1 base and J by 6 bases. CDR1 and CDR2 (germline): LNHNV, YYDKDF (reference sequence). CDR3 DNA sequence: TGTGCCACCAGCAGAGGCGGGACAGATGAAAAACTGTTTTTT. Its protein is CATSRGGTDEKLFF.

The CDR3 loop is CASSLVTSKHGYTF. The CDR3 DNA is TGTGCCAGCAGTTTAGTCACAAGTAAACATGGCTACACCTTC. The chain employs TRBV28 and TRBJ1-2; no firm D call. V dropped 2 bases and J dropped 6 bases, with 13 bases sitting between them. Germline V CDR1 and CDR2: MDHEN, SYDVKM. The CDR3 is made up of 14 amino acids.

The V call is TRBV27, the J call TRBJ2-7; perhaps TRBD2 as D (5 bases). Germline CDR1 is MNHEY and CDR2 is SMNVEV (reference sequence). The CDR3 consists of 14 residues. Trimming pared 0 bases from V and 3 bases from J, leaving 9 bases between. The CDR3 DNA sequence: TGTGCCAGCAGTTTATCGGGAGTCAGCTACGAGCAGTACTTC. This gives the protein CASSLSGVSYEQYF.

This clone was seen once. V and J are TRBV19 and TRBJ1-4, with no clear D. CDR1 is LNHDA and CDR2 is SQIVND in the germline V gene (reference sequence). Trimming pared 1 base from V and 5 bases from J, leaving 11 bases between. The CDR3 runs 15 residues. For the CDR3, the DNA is TGTGCCAGTAGTATAGTCTGGGGAGCGAATGAAAAACTGTTTTTT. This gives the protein CASSIVWGANEKLFF.

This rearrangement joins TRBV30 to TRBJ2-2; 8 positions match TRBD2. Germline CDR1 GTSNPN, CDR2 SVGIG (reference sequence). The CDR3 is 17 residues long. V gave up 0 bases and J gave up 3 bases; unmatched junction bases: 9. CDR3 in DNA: TGTGCCTGGAGTGTACAAGAGGCGGGAGGATACACCGGGGAGCTGTTTTTT. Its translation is CAWSVQEAGGYTGELFF.

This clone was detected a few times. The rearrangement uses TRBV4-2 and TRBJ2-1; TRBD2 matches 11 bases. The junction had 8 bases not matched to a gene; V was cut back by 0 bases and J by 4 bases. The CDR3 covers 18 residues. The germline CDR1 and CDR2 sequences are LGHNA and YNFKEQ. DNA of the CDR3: TGTGCCAGCAGCCAAGACCCCCGTCTAGCGGGAGGATACAATGAGCAGTTCTTC. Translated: CASSQDPRLAGGYNEQFF.

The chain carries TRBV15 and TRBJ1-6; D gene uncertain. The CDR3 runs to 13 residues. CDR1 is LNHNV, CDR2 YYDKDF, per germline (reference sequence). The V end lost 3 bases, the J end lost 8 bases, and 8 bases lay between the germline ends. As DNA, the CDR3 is TGTGCCACCAGCAGGGAAATTTATTCACCCCTCCACTTT. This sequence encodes CATSREIYSPLHF. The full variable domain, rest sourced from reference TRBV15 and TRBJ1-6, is DAMVIQNPRYQVTQFGKPVTLSCSQTLNHNVMYWYQQKSSQAPKLLFHYYDKDFNNEADTPDNFQSRRPNTSFCFLDIRSPGLGDTAMYLCATSREIYSPLHFGNGTRLTVT.

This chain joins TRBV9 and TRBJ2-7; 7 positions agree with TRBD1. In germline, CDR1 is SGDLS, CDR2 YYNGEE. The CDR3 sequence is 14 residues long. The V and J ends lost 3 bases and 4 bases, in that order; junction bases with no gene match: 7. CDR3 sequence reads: CASSASDRPYEQYF. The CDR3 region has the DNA TGTGCCAGCAGCGCTTCGGACAGGCCTTACGAGCAGTACTTC.

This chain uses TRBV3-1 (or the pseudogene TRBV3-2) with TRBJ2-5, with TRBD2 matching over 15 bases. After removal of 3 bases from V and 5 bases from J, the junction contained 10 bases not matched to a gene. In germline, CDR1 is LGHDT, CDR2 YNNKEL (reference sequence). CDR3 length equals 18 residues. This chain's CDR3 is CASSHLPPGLAGGETQYF. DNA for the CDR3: TGTGCCAGCAGCCATCTTCCCCCGGGACTAGCGGGAGGTGAGACCCAGTACTTC.

CDR3: CASSEYPRGSNEQFF. The CDR3, as DNA: TGTGCCAGCAGTGAATACCCCCGAGGGTCCAATGAGCAGTTCTTC. The chain joins TRBV25-1 to TRBJ2-1; possibly TRBD2 for D (5 bases). With 0 bases removed from V and 6 bases from J, the gap between germline ends came to 12 bases. The CDR3 spans 15 residues. Germline lookup yields CDR1 MGHDK and CDR2 SYGVNS.

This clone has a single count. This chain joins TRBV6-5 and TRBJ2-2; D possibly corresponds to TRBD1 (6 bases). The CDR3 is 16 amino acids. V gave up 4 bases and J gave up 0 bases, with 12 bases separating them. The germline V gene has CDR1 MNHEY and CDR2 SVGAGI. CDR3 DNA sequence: TGTGCCAGCAGTTTGTTTGGACAGACGAACACCGGGGAGCTGTTTTTT. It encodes CASSLFGQTNTGELFF.

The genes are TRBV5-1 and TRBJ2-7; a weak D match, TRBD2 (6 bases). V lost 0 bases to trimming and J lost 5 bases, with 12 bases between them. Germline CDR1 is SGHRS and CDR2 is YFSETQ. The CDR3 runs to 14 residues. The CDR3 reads CASSLGGAGHEQYF. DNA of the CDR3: TGCGCCAGCAGCTTGGGCGGGGCTGGCCACGAGCAGTACTTC.